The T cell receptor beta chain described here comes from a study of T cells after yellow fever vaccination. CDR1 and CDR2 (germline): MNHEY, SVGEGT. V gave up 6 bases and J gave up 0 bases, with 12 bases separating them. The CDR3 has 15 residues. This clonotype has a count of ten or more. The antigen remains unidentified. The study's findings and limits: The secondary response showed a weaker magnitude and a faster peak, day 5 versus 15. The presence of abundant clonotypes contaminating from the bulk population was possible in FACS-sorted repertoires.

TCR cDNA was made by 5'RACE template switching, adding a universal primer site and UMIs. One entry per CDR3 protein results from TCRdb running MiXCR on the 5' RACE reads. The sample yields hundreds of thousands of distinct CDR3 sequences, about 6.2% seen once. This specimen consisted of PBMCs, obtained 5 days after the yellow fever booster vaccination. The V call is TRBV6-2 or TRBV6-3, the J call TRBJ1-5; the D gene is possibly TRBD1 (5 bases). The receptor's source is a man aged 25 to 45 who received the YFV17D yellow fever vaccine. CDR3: CASREGPYSNQPQHF. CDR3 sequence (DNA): TGTGCCAGCAGGGAGGGGCCTTATAGCAATCAGCCCCAGCATTTT.